The clone carrying this T cell receptor beta chain occurred a few times. This record comes from a study of blood T cell repertoires in COVID-19. In the study overall: The samples span acute and convalescent COVID-19 from the United States, Italy and Spain. Sample material is recorded as cDNA or gDNA derived from T cells, B-cell-depleted T cells, or PBMCs.

Original methodology: It was from reference gene primer amplification that nucleated cell counts were estimated. Clones were read by immunoSEQ multiplex PCR, and TCRdb kept only the in-frame ones, dropping some. V and J calls and clone size are copied from that table; D and trimming were computed from the DNA. The sample carries more than 45,000 clones, 80% to 90% recorded once. The CDR3 totals 13 residues. J was trimmed by 8 bases and V by 5 bases; bases with no gene match: 8. Germline V gene sequence: CDR1 MNHEY, CDR2 SMNVEV (reference sequence). Seattle patient enrollment occurred during active infection, with longitudinal follow-up thereafter.

Input material: peripheral blood. J is TRBJ1-2 and V is TRBV27, with 7 bases aligning to TRBD1. This clonotype originated in a woman between 55 and 75 years old with COVID-19, enrolled during active disease. The CDR3 DNA is TGTGCCAGCAGTCAGCGACAGGGACAGGGCTACACCTTC. Translated: CASSQRQGQGYTF.